This entry lists 27 T cell receptor beta chains sequenced from one sample in a study of shared clonotypes between healthy human individuals. CD45RO-negative, CCR7-selected cells formed the naive CD8 fraction, which excluded terminally differentiated effector memory CD45RA+ cells. TCRdb keeps only in-frame clones here, not all; method: immunoSEQ multiplex PCR. The data show around 1.9 million clones, with 90% to 95% seen just once and approximately 1.7% held by the top ten. Sample: naive CD8+ T cells from PBMCs. These TCRs come from a man between 18 and 35 years old in good health. Some clones in this sample may be carry-over from other donors' samples.

This chain connects TRBV19 to TRBJ2-7; 11 bases fit TRBD1. Germline trimming cut 7 bases from V and 3 bases from J; bases unmatched to any gene: 5. Looked up from germline, CDR1 is LNHDA and CDR2 is SQIVND (reference sequence). CDR3 size: 14 residues. The CDR3 nucleotides are TGTGCCAGTAACCCCGGGACAGGGGGCTACGAGCAGTACTTC. This sequence encodes CASNPGTGGYEQYF.

V gene TRBV9 combines with J gene TRBJ1-1, with 9 bases identical to TRBD1. CDR1 SGDLS and CDR2 YYNGEE come from the germline V gene. This CDR3 has 15 residues. J was trimmed by 3 bases and V by 4 bases; bases with no gene match: 7. CDR3 nucleotide sequence: TGTGCCAGCAGCCCGGGACAGGGAGTGGACACTGAAGCTTTCTTT. Translating it yields CASSPGQGVDTEAFF.

The chain couples TRBV28 to TRBJ1-2; D gene uncertain. This CDR3 has 14 residues. CDR1 and CDR2 from the germline V gene are MDHEN and SYDVKM. Trimming left V 6 bases short and J 3 bases short, with 14 bases between. The CDR3 DNA reads as TGTGCCAGCAGGCCCCATGACGTACACTATGGCTACACCTTC. It is translated as CASRPHDVHYGYTF.

V and J are TRBV7-9 and TRBJ2-3, with D possibly being TRBD2 (6 bases). Germline CDR1 reads SEHNR; CDR2 reads FQNEAQ (reference sequence). The V gene lost 4 bases and the J gene lost 2 bases, with 22 bases spanning the gap. The CDR3 runs 18 residues. CDR3: CASSSNGGPEPNTDTQYF. CDR3 sequence (DNA): TGTGCCAGCAGCTCCAACGGGGGACCGGAGCCTAACACAGATACGCAGTATTTT.

J is TRBJ2-5 and V is TRBV6-1, with D hard to call. This CDR3 is 14 amino acids long. CDR1 and CDR2 from the germline V gene are MNHNS and SASEGT. The V end lost 7 bases, the J end lost 5 bases, and 17 bases lay between the germline ends. This chain's CDR3 is CASTHFGSRETQYF. CDR3 DNA sequence: TGTGCCAGCACCCATTTTGGGTCCCGGGAGACCCAGTACTTC.

The chain uses TRBV27 and TRBJ2-1; 9 nucleotides match TRBD1. The trim removed 5 bases at V and 6 bases at J, leaving 5 bases unmatched. The germline V gene has CDR1 MNHEY and CDR2 SMNVEV (reference sequence). The CDR3 contains 14 residues. The chain's CDR3 is CASSLPGQGNEQFF. As DNA, the CDR3 is TGTGCCAGCAGTCTACCGGGACAGGGCAATGAGCAGTTCTTC.

J is TRBJ2-1 and V is TRBV27, with D possibly matching TRBD2 (6 bases). The V gene lost 10 bases and the J gene lost 5 bases, with 18 bases spanning the gap. The CDR3 covers 14 residues. Germline lookup yields CDR1 MNHEY and CDR2 SMNVEV (reference sequence). The CDR3 spells CATKTGRDHNEQFF. The CDR3 DNA follows: TGTGCCACCAAAACGGGGCGGGACCACAATGAGCAGTTCTTC.

This chain connects TRBV28 to TRBJ2-5; D might be TRBD1 (5 bases). The CDR3 extends over 15 amino acids. Trimming shortened V by 5 bases and J by 2 bases, and 15 bases separated the two germline ends. The germline CDR1 and CDR2 sequences are MDHEN and SYDVKM. The CDR3 spells CASSEVVGVQETQYF. The CDR3 DNA reads as TGTGCCAGCAGTGAAGTCGTAGGGGTACAAGAGACCCAGTACTTC. Drawing the rest from reference TRBV28 and TRBJ2-5, the complete variable domain is DVKVTQSSRYLVKRTGEKVFLECVQDMDHENMFWYRQDPGLGLRLIYFSYDVKMKEKGDIPEGYSVSREKKERFSLILESASTNQTSMYLCASSEVVGVQETQYFGPGTRLLVL.

The chain links TRBV7-9 to TRBJ2-1, with 7 positions matching TRBD1. After removal of 4 bases from V and 7 bases from J, the junction contained 7 bases not matched to a gene. The CDR3 covers 14 residues. CDR1 SEHNR and CDR2 FQNEAQ come from the germline V gene (reference sequence). As DNA, the CDR3 is TGTGCCAGCAGCTCCCGACAGGGCAATAATGAGCAGTTCTTC. It encodes CASSSRQGNNEQFF.

V usage is TRBV6-1 and J usage is TRBJ2-7, with 7 bases aligning to TRBD2. V trimming: 2 bases; J trimming: 0 bases; junction bases outside the gene matches: 7. Germline loops: CDR1 MNHNS, CDR2 SASEGT. The CDR3 spans 16 residues. The CDR3: CASSERTGGISYEQYF. As DNA, the CDR3 is TGTGCCAGCAGTGAAAGGACGGGAGGTATCTCCTACGAGCAGTACTTC.

In this sample, this clone turned up once. The chain carries TRBV7-9 and TRBJ2-2; D remains unclear. Germline V lookup: CDR1 SEHNR, CDR2 FQNEAQ (reference sequence). CDR3 length equals 14 residues. V dropped 2 bases and J dropped 1 base, with 5 bases sitting between them. The CDR3 bases are TGTGCCAGCAGCTTACGGCAGAACACCGGGGAGCTGTTTTTT. Translation: CASSLRQNTGELFF. The full variable domain, completed using reference TRBV7-9 and TRBJ2-2, is DTGVSQNPRHKITKRGQNVTFRCDPISEHNRLYWYRQTLGQGPEFLTYFQNEAQLEKSRLLSDRFSAERPKGSFSTLEIQRTEQGDSAMYLCASSLRQNTGELFFGEGSRLTVL.

The chain is built from TRBV2 and TRBJ1-2; D is ambiguous. V was pared by 6 bases and J by 3 bases, with 11 bases between. Germline V gene data show CDR1 as SNHLY and CDR2 as FYNNEI. The CDR3 is made up of 13 amino acids. The CDR3 DNA is TGTGCCAGCAGCGGCCGGATTGACTATGGCTACACCTTC. It codes for CASSGRIDYGYTF.

The chain links TRBV9 to TRBJ2-7; 9 bases match TRBD1. This CDR3 is 19 amino acids long. Germline V gene sequence: CDR1 SGDLS, CDR2 YYNGEE. J gave up 3 bases and V 4 bases, and 20 bases lay outside the gene matches. As DNA, the CDR3 is TGTGCCAGCAGCTCTACCGGGACAGGGCCTAGCGGTACACGCTACGAGCAGTACTTC. Amino acid sequence: CASSSTGTGPSGTRYEQYF.

The chain is built from TRBV6-1 and TRBJ1-2; possible D gene TRBD1, 5 bases. The CDR3 totals 12 residues. Germline values: CDR1 MNHNS, CDR2 SASEGT. The germline V and J ends were trimmed by 4 bases and 8 bases, with 11 bases remaining between them. The CDR3 sequence: CASSGFRDGYTF. The CDR3 DNA is TGTGCCAGCAGTGGGTTCAGGGACGGCTACACCTTC.

As concerns this clone: This sample also contains other DNA sequences that code for the same CDR3. The chain couples TRBV6-5 to TRBJ2-7, with unresolved D. This CDR3 is 13 amino acids long. Germline V gene lookup returns CDR1 MNHEY and CDR2 SVGAGI. V was cut by 0 bases and J by 4 bases, with 7 bases left in between. For the CDR3, the DNA is TGTGCCAGCAGTTACTCGATATCTTACGAGCAGTACTTC. Protein: CASSYSISYEQYF.

The chain employs TRBV19 and TRBJ2-1, with 13 bases lining up with TRBD2. Losses at the gene ends were 3 bases for V and 3 bases for J; bases not matched to a gene: 11. The CDR3 is 19 residues long. CDR1 and CDR2 (germline): LNHDA, SQIVND (reference sequence). The CDR3 DNA is TGTGCCAGTAGTATTCATGGACTAGCGGGAGAGGGGGTCTACAATGAGCAGTTCTTC. It encodes CASSIHGLAGEGVYNEQFF.

The V gene is TRBV28, the J gene TRBJ2-3, with TRBD2 matching over 7 bases. Germline V gives CDR1 MDHEN, CDR2 SYDVKM. The CDR3 length is 18 residues. V shed 0 bases and J 0 bases; nucleotides not matched to a gene: 9. Written as DNA, the CDR3 is TGTGCCAGCAGTTTATGGGTCCTAGCGGAAACTAGCACAGATACGCAGTATTTT. The encoded protein is CASSLWVLAETSTDTQYF.

Concerning this clone itself: The same CDR3 can be traced to other DNA sequences in this sample. The J gene is TRBJ1-1, the V gene TRBV28; D perhaps matches TRBD1 (5 bases). V dropped 2 bases and J dropped 4 bases, with 11 bases sitting between them. The CDR3 is 14 amino acids. Germline V gives CDR1 MDHEN, CDR2 SYDVKM. As DNA, the CDR3 is TGTGCCAGCAGTTTAAGGCAGGGCGGCACTGAAGCTTTCTTT. This sequence encodes CASSLRQGGTEAFF.

This clone was counted between two and nine times. This chain joins TRBV9 and TRBJ2-2; no firm D call. The CDR3 covers 14 residues. V shed 4 bases and J shed 1 base, with 8 bases lying between them. Germline V gene lookup returns CDR1 SGDLS and CDR2 YYNGEE. CDR3 coding DNA: TGTGCCAGCAGCCCGCCAGAGAACACCGGGGAGCTGTTTTTT. Translated: CASSPPENTGELFF.

The chain employs TRBV10-3 and TRBJ2-1, with D perhaps TRBD2 (6 bases). The germline V and J ends were trimmed by 6 bases and 5 bases, with 20 bases remaining between them. The CDR3 extends over 16 amino acids. CDR1 and CDR2 from the germline V gene are ENHRY and SYGVKD. The CDR3 DNA is TGTGCCATCAGCTACGGGACTTCAATCCAAAACAATGAGCAGTTCTTC. This gives the protein CAISYGTSIQNNEQFF.

On this clone: Other DNA sequences in the sample encode the same CDR3. The V call is TRBV5-1, the J call TRBJ2-2, with D unresolved. Germline CDR1 SGHRS, CDR2 YFSETQ. V shed 4 bases and J shed 1 base, with 8 bases lying between them. The CDR3 is 14 residues long. The CDR3 protein is CASSPDLNTGELFF. CDR3 nucleotides: TGCGCCAGCAGCCCCGACCTGAACACCGGGGAGCTGTTTTTT.

This clone was picked up one time. This sequence joins TRBV27 and TRBJ2-7; D is unresolved. Germline V gene lookup returns CDR1 MNHEY and CDR2 SMNVEV (reference sequence). CDR3 length equals 15 residues. Trimming shortened V by 1 base and J by 3 bases, and 13 bases separated the two germline ends. The CDR3 sequence is CASSLYPGSYYEQYF. CDR3 bases: TGTGCCAGCAGTTTATACCCAGGATCGTACTACGAGCAGTACTTC.

The chain uses TRBV4-1 and TRBJ1-5; a possible D gene is TRBD1 (5 bases). The CDR3 contains 18 residues. The germline V and J ends were trimmed by 1 base and 4 bases, with 20 bases remaining between them. Germline CDR1 MGHRA, CDR2 YSYEKL. The DNA for the CDR3 is TGCGCCAGCAGCCAAGTTTCCGTGGGGCGATTTGGGAATCAGCCCCAGCATTTT. This gives the protein CASSQVSVGRFGNQPQHF.

The chain recombines TRBV11-2 with TRBJ2-3; the D gene is possibly TRBD2 (6 bases). The CDR3 loop spans 14 amino acids. Germline CDR1 is SGHAT and CDR2 is FQNNGV. V was trimmed by 0 bases and J by 4 bases, leaving 8 bases between them. As DNA, the CDR3 is TGTGCCAGCAGCTTAGATCGGGGGTCAGATACGCAGTATTTT. It yields the protein CASSLDRGSDTQYF.

The chain links TRBV5-1 to TRBJ2-5, with 10 bases aligning to TRBD2. Trimming cost V 6 bases and J 1 base; bases outside gene matches: 9. Germline CDR1 and CDR2: SGHRS and YFSETQ. The CDR3 runs to 16 residues. CDR3 bases: TGCGCCAGCACCGCCATAGCGGGAGGCCCCCAAGAGACCCAGTACTTC. Its protein is CASTAIAGGPQETQYF.

V gene TRBV19 combines with J gene TRBJ2-1; 10 nucleotides match TRBD2. Germline trimming cut 3 bases from V and 9 bases from J; bases unmatched to any gene: 5. This CDR3 comprises 14 residues. Germline CDR1 reads LNHDA; CDR2 reads SQIVND (reference sequence). For the CDR3, the DNA is TGTGCCAGTAGTATGCTAGCGGGAGTCCTTGAGCAGTTCTTC. Translating it yields CASSMLAGVLEQFF.

This clone was counted once. This chain joins TRBV9 and TRBJ1-3; D remains ambiguous. Germline V gene lookup returns CDR1 SGDLS and CDR2 YYNGEE. With 0 bases removed from V and 1 base from J, the gap between germline ends came to 8 bases. The CDR3 is 15 amino acids. CDR3 residues: CASSVDSLSGNTIYF. As DNA, the CDR3 is TGTGCCAGCAGCGTAGACAGCCTGTCTGGAAACACCATATATTTT.